The 2 T cell receptor beta chains reported below all come from one sample, sequenced in a study of T cells in localized non-small cell lung cancer. Sequencing was performed with immunoSEQ multiplex PCR; in TCRdb, only in-frame clones are kept and a portion is missing. The sample includes some 25,000 clones, about 91% seen only once; the top ten take roughly 9.9%. The source material was peripheral blood mononuclear cells, sampled before any cancer treatment. These receptors originate from a woman aged 35-70 years with stage III lung adenocarcinoma.

The chain recombines TRBV7-7 with TRBJ2-1; 11 bases are a match to TRBD2. CDR3 length equals 15 residues. V dropped 5 bases and J dropped 5; count of bases not matched to a gene: 5. Germline-derived CDR1 and CDR2 are SSHAT and FNYEAQ (reference sequence). The CDR3 sequence is CASSPGTSGNNEQFF. For the CDR3, the DNA is TGTGCCAGCAGCCCCGGGACTAGCGGAAACAATGAGCAGTTCTTC. The full variable domain, rest sourced from reference TRBV7-7 and TRBJ2-1, is GAGVSQSPRYKVTKRGQDVTLRCDPISSHATLYWYQQALGQGPEFLTYFNYEAQPDKSGLPSDRFSAERPEGSISTLTIQRTEQRDSAMYRCASSPGTSGNNEQFFGPGTRLTVL.

The gene calls are TRBV9 and TRBJ2-3; the match to TRBD2 covers 10 bases. Unmatched junction bases numbered 4, after V lost 4 bases and J lost 2 bases. Germline-derived CDR1 and CDR2 are SGDLS and YYNGEE. The CDR3 extends over 15 amino acids. The CDR3 here is CASSKAGGHTDTQYF. The DNA of the CDR3 is TGTGCCAGCAGCAAAGCGGGGGGGCACACAGATACGCAGTATTTT.